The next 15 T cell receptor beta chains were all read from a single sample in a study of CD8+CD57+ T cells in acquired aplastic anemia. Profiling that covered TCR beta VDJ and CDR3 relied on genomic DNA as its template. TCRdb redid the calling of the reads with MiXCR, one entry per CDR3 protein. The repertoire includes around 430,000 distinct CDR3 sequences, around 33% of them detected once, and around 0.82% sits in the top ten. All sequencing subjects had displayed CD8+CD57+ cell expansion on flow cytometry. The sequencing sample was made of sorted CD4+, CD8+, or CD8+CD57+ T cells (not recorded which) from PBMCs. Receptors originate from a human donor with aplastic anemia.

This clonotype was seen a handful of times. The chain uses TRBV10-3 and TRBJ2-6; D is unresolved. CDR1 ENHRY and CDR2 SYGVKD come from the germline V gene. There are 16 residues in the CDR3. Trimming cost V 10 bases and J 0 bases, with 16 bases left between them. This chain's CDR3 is CATRRMGFSGANVLTF. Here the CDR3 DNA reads TGTGCCACCCGTCGAATGGGGTTCTCTGGGGCCAACGTCCTGACTTTC.

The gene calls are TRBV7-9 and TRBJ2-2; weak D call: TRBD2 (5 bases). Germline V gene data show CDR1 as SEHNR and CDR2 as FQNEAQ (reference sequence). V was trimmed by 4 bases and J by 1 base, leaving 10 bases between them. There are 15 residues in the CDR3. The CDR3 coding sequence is TGTGCCAGCAGCTCCGGACTCATGAACACCGGGGAGCTGTTTTTT. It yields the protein CASSSGLMNTGELFF.

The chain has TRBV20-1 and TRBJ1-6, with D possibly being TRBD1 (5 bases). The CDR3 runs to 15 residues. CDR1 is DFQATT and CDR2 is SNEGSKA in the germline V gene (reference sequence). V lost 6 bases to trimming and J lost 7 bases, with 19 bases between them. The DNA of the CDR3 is TGCAGTGCGGGAATTGGGGGACGGGAAAATTCACCCCTCCACTTT. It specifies CSAGIGGRENSPLHF.

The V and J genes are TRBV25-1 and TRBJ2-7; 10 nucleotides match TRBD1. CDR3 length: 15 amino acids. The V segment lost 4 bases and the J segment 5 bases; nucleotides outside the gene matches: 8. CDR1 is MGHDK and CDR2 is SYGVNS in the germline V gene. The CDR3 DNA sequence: TGTGCCAGCAGTGGGGTGGGACAGGGGAGTCACGAGCAGTACTTC. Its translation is CASSGVGQGSHEQYF.

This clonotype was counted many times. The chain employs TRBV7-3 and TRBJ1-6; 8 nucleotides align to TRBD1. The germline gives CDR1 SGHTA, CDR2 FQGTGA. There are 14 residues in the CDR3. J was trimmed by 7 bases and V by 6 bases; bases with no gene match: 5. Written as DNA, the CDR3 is TGTGCCAGCAGTCACGGACAGGGAAATTCACCCCTCCACTTT. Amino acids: CASSHGQGNSPLHF.

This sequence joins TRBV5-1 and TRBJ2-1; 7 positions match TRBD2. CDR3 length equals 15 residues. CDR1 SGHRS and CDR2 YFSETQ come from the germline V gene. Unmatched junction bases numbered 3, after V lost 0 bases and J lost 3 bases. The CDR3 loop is CASSLVPSGYNEQFF. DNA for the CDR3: TGCGCCAGCAGCTTGGTTCCTAGCGGCTACAATGAGCAGTTCTTC.

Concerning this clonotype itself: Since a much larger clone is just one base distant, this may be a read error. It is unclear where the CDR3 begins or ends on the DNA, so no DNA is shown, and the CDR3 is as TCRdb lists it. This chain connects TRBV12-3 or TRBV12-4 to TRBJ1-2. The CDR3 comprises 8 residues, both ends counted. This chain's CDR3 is CATYGCTF.

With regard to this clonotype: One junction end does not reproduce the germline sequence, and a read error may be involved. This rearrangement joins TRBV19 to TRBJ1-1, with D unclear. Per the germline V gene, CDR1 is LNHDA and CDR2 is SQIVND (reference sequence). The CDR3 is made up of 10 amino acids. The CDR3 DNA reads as TGTGCCAGTAGTATAGCTGAGGCTTTCTTT. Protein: CASSIAEAFF.

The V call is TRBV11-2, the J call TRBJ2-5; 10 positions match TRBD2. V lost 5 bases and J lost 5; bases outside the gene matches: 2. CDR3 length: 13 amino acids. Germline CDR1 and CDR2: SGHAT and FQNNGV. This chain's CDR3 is CASSRGLAETQYF. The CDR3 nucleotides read TGTGCCAGCAGCCGGGGACTAGCGGAGACCCAGTACTTC.

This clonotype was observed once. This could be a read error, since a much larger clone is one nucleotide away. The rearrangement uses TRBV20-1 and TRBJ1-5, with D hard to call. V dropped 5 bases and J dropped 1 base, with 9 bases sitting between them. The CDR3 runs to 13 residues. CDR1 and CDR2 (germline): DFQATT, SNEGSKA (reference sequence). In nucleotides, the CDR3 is TGCAGTGCTGCCACGGTGAGCAATCAGCCCCAGCATTTT. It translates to CSAATVSNQPQHF.

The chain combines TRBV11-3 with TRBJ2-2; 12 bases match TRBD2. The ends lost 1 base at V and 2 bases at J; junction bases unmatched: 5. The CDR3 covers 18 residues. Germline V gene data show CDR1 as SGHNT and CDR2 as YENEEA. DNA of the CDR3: TGTGCCAGCAGCTTAGTTCGACTAGCGGGGGTCAACACCGGGGAGCTGTTTTTT. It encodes CASSLVRLAGVNTGELFF.

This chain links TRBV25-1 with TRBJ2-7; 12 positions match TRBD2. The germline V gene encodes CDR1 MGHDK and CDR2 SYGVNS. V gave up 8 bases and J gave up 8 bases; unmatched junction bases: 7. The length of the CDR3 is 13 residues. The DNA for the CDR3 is TGTGCCAGCCTAGCGGGAGGGCCAGAAAAGCAGTACTTC. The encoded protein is CASLAGGPEKQYF.

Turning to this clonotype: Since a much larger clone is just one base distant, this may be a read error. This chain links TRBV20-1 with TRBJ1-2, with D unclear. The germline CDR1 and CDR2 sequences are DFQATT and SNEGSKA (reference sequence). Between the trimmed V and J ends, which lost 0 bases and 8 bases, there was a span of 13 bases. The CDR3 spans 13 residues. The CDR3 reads CSARERAPYGYTF. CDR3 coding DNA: TGCAGTGCTAGAGAGCGGGCGCCCTACGGCTACACCTTC.

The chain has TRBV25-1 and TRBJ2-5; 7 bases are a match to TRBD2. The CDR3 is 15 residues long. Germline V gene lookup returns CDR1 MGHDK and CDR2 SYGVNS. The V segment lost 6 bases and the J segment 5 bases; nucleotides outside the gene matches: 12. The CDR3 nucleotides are TGTGCCAGCAGCCGAGAAGCGGGGTTAGGGGAGACCCAGTACTTC. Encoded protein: CASSREAGLGETQYF. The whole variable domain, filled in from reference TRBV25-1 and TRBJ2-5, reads EADIYQTPRYLVIGTGKKITLECSQTMGHDKMYWYQQDPGMELHLIHYSYGVNSTEKGDLSSESTVSRIRTEHFPLTLESARPSHTSQYLCASSREAGLGETQYFGPGTRLLVL.

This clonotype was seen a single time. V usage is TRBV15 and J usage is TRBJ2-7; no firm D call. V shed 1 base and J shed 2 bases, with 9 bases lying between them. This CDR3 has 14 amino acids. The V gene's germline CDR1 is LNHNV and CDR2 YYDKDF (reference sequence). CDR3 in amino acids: CATSRGGPTYEQYF. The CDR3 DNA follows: TGTGCCACCAGCAGAGGGGGTCCTACCTACGAGCAGTACTTC.